The 25 T cell receptor beta chains presented below share a single source sample, sequenced in a study of T cells in Graves' hyperthyroidism and ophthalmopathy (dated by TCRdb to 2018 to 2020). Library generation was performed with multiplex PCR. The listed sequencing device is Illumina HiSeq 2000. TCR beta CDR3 regions were amplified from RNA transcripts. The TCR CDR3 was subjected to a first round of RT-PCR using the HTBI primer set and the Qiagen OneStep RT-PCR kit. TCRdb ran its own pipeline on the public reads, namely fastp trimming at Q25 and MiXCR clone calling, and kept in-frame beta chains. A single entry per CDR3 protein holds the most common genes and DNA from its merged rows. A total of approximately 690,000 distinct CDR3 sequences appear in this sample, roughly 20% of them only once. Under 35% of the sample lies in the top ten. Sequenced material: blood. The receptors were sampled from a man younger than 45 with Graves' ophthalmopathy.

As regards this clonotype: Compared with germline, one end of the junction differs, possibly owing to a read error. V gene TRBV4-1 combines with J gene TRBJ1-4; no definite D call. From germline, CDR1 is MGHRA and CDR2 YSYEKL. The CDR3 totals 16 residues. The CDR3 DNA reads as TGCGCCAGCAGCCAAGGGGCACCGGGAACTGATGAAAAACTGTTTTTT. This gives the protein CASSQGAPGTDEKLFF.

The rearrangement uses TRBV29-1 and TRBJ1-2, with D maybe TRBD1 (5 bases). V lost 3 bases, J lost 8 bases, and 13 bases lay in between. CDR3 size: 12 residues. CDR1 SQVTM and CDR2 ANQGSEA come from the germline V gene. This chain's CDR3 is CSVDPGTLGYTF. Here the CDR3 DNA reads TGCAGCGTTGACCCAGGGACCTTGGGCTACACCTTC.

This chain uses TRBV4-1 with TRBJ2-7; 10 nucleotides agree with TRBD2. V shed 1 base, J shed 2 bases, and the junction held 5 bases outside the gene matches. This CDR3 region has 16 residues. Germline V CDR1 and CDR2: MGHRA, YSYEKL. For the CDR3, the DNA is TGCGCCAGCAGCCAAGCTAGCGGGAGAACCGCCTACGAGCAGTACTTC. Translated: CASSQASGRTAYEQYF.

In this sample, this clonotype turned up a few times. The chain joins TRBV28 to TRBJ2-7; weak D call: TRBD2 (5 bases). The CDR3 has 15 residues. V lost 2 bases to trimming and J lost 0 bases, with 11 bases between them. CDR1 is MDHEN, CDR2 SYDVKM, per germline. CDR3 nucleotide sequence: TGTGCCAGCAGTTTACGGGCAGAGGGCTCCTACGAGCAGTACTTC. Protein: CASSLRAEGSYEQYF.

This clonotype has just a few counts. The J gene is TRBJ2-5, the V gene TRBV5-1; 11 bases match TRBD2. The V and J ends lost 5 bases and 2 bases, in that order; junction bases with no gene match: 8. Germline CDR1 and CDR2: SGHRS and YFSETQ. The CDR3 has 16 amino acids. DNA of the CDR3: TGCGCCAGCAGGTTAGCGGGAGGGCCCGGGCAAGAGACCCAGTACTTC. Residues: CASRLAGGPGQETQYF.

The sample holds a few counts of this clonotype. The V call is TRBV4-2, the J call TRBJ2-2; either TRBD1 or TRBD2 may supply D (5 bases each). This CDR3 contains 15 residues. Germline assignment: CDR1 LGHNA and CDR2 YNFKEQ. The ends were cut back, 0 bases at V and 5 bases at J, with 10 bases in the middle. The CDR3 spells CASSQDNWGTGELFF. CDR3 bases: TGTGCCAGCAGCCAAGATAATTGGGGGACCGGGGAGCTGTTTTTT.

This clonotype was detected ten times or more. V gene TRBV5-1 combines with J gene TRBJ2-5; D is perhaps TRBD2 (5 bases). The CDR3 contains 15 residues. With 0 bases removed from V and 4 bases from J, the gap between germline ends came to 13 bases. Germline CDR1 reads SGHRS; CDR2 reads YFSETQ. CDR3 DNA sequence: TGCGCCAGCAGCTTGGAACCGGGAACGGGAGAGACCCAGTACTTC. Its protein product is CASSLEPGTGETQYF.

This clonotype occurred a few times. The gene calls are TRBV20-1 and TRBJ2-2, with TRBD1 identical over 12 bases. The J segment lost 4 bases and the V segment lost 6 bases, leaving 15 bases of the junction unmatched. The CDR3 runs to 18 residues. The germline CDR1 and CDR2 sequences are DFQATT and SNEGSKA (reference sequence). The chain's CDR3 is CSAAPSGTGGFFTGELFF. The CDR3 bases are TGCAGTGCCGCCCCTTCCGGGACAGGGGGCTTTTTCACCGGGGAGCTGTTTTTT.

This clonotype was picked up many times. The CDR3 nucleotides read TGTGCCACCAGTGACCCGTTGAACACTGAAGCTTTCTTT. It translates to CATSDPLNTEAFF. The chain employs TRBV24-1 and TRBJ1-1; D is ambiguous. Trimming pared 4 bases from V and 0 bases from J, leaving 5 bases between. The V gene's germline CDR1 is KGHDR and CDR2 SFDVKD. The CDR3 has 13 residues.

The chain couples TRBV25-1 to TRBJ2-5, with TRBD2 identical over 12 bases. This CDR3 comprises 17 residues. The germline V gene has CDR1 MGHDK and CDR2 SYGVNS. J lost 4 bases, V lost 1 base, and 7 bases had no gene match. In DNA form, the CDR3 reads TGTGCCAGCAGTGAATCCGGACTAGCGGGATTCACAGAGACCCAGTACTTC. This translates into CASSESGLAGFTETQYF.

The V call is TRBV20-1, the J call TRBJ2-5; the D gene could be TRBD1 or TRBD2 (5 bases each). This CDR3 has 15 residues. Trimming took off 3 bases at V and 5 bases at J, with 19 bases between the two ends. CDR1 DFQATT and CDR2 SNEGSKA come from the germline V gene (reference sequence). The CDR3 region is CSARPSGTPGETQYF. CDR3 DNA sequence: TGCAGTGCTAGGCCCTCCGGGACGCCGGGCGAGACCCAGTACTTC.

This clonotype appeared a few times. The CDR3 spells CASSLSGAMPGETQYF. The CDR3 DNA is TGTGCCAGCAGCTTAAGCGGTGCGATGCCGGGAGAGACCCAGTACTTC. V and J are TRBV7-3 and TRBJ2-5; D uncertain. Deletions cut 1 base from V and 4 bases from J, with 16 bases between. In germline, CDR1 is SGHTA, CDR2 FQGTGA. The CDR3 is 16 residues long.

This chain uses TRBV27 with TRBJ2-6; D remains ambiguous. Trimming took off 5 bases at V and 0 bases at J, with 5 bases between the two ends. This CDR3 has 14 amino acids. In germline, CDR1 is MNHEY, CDR2 SMNVEV (reference sequence). The CDR3 is CASSPISGANVLTF. In DNA, the CDR3 is TGTGCCAGCAGTCCCATCTCTGGGGCCAACGTCCTGACTTTC.

This clonotype was seen at least ten times. The chain employs TRBV18 and TRBJ2-2; D remains unclear. Trimming took off 0 bases at V and 6 bases at J, with 5 bases between the two ends. The CDR3 contains 13 residues. CDR1 and CDR2 from the germline V gene are KGHSH and LQKENI. This CDR3 reads CASSPPGPGELFF. The DNA for the CDR3 is TGTGCCAGCTCACCACCAGGGCCCGGGGAGCTGTTTTTT.

This chain connects TRBV18 to TRBJ2-7, with TRBD1 matching 7 bases. CDR3 size: 14 residues. Trimming at V came to 4 bases and at J to 5 bases, leaving 8 bases not matched to a gene. CDR1 and CDR2 from the germline V gene are KGHSH and LQKENI. CDR3 coding DNA: TGTGCCAGCTCACAGTCCCGGGACAGTCACGAGCAGTACTTC. The encoded protein is CASSQSRDSHEQYF.

This clonotype was seen more than once but under ten times. The rearrangement links TRBV7-6 to TRBJ2-7, with D tentatively TRBD1 (5 bases). Germline CDR1 SGHVS, CDR2 FNYEAQ. Trimming left V 3 bases short and J 5 bases short, with 8 bases between. The CDR3 is made up of 12 amino acids. For the CDR3, the DNA is TGTGCCAGCAGCTTCCAGGGCCACGAGCAGTACTTC. Protein: CASSFQGHEQYF.

V and J are TRBV18 and TRBJ2-5, with D unresolved. V was clipped by 5 bases and J by 5 bases, with 9 bases between them. This CDR3 contains 12 residues. The V gene's germline CDR1 is KGHSH and CDR2 LQKENI. CDR3 DNA: TGTGCCAGCTCAGCAAATAGGGAGACCCAGTACTTC. Protein product: CASSANRETQYF.

Comment on this clonotype: Sequence at one end of the junction differs from germline and may be a read error. The chain has TRBV2 and TRBJ2-7; D may be TRBD1 (6 bases). Germline CDR1 reads SNHLY; CDR2 reads FYNNEI. The CDR3 is made up of 13 amino acids. CDR3 DNA: TGTGTCAGCAGCCCAGGGGCTCTCTACGAGCAGTACTTC. Translating gives CVSSPGALYEQYF.

The table lists this clonotype with many counts. The rearrangement links TRBV30 to TRBJ1-5, with D maybe TRBD1 (5 bases). This CDR3 region has 14 residues. CDR1 is GTSNPN, CDR2 SVGIG, per germline (reference sequence). The ends were cut back, 1 base at V and 0 bases at J, with 7 bases in the middle. In DNA, the CDR3 is TGTGCCTGGAGTGGGGGGGATAGCAATCAGCCCCAGCATTTT. Amino acid sequence: CAWSGGDSNQPQHF.

This clonotype was observed a handful of times. This chain joins TRBV30 and TRBJ2-3; 14 nucleotides match TRBD2. The CDR3 is made up of 16 amino acids. CDR1 and CDR2 from the germline V gene are GTSNPN and SVGIG (reference sequence). V dropped 2 bases and J dropped 5; count of bases not matched to a gene: 6. Here the CDR3 reads CAWSPGLAGAGDTQYF. CDR3 DNA: TGTGCCTGGAGTCCGGGACTAGCGGGAGCGGGAGATACGCAGTATTTT.

The V and J genes are TRBV2 and TRBJ1-2; D is ambiguous. This CDR3 has 15 amino acids. Trimming shortened V by 5 bases and J by 0 bases, and 13 bases separated the two germline ends. Per the germline V gene, CDR1 is SNHLY and CDR2 is FYNNEI. The CDR3 reads CASSQTTDANYGYTF. The CDR3 coding sequence is TGTGCCAGCAGTCAGACAACGGACGCTAACTATGGCTACACCTTC.

The genes are TRBV24-1 and TRBJ2-1; D unclear. Germline assignment: CDR1 KGHDR and CDR2 SFDVKD. Trimming shortened V by 4 bases and J by 9 bases, and 9 bases separated the two germline ends. The CDR3 is 12 residues long. The CDR3 nucleotides read TGTGCCACCAGTGACGCTACTCCTGAGCAGTTCTTC. Its protein product is CATSDATPEQFF.

The CDR3 here is CSAGTSGTSYEQYF. The DNA for the CDR3 is TGCAGCGCTGGGACTAGCGGGACCTCCTACGAGCAGTACTTC. The chain combines TRBV29-1 with TRBJ2-7, with 13 bases fitting TRBD2. Germline assignment: CDR1 SQVTM and CDR2 ANQGSEA. V lost 7 bases and J lost 0; bases outside the gene matches: 3. CDR3 length: 14 amino acids.

As for this clonotype: This could be a read error, since a much larger clone is one nucleotide away. V gene TRBV30 combines with J gene TRBJ1-1; 9 nucleotides line up with TRBD1. The CDR3 is made up of 13 amino acids. The V gene's germline CDR1 is GTSNPN and CDR2 SVGIG (reference sequence). The V and J ends lost 8 bases and 1 base, in that order; junction bases with no gene match: 5. The CDR3 loop reads CARDREGNTEAFF. Written as DNA, the CDR3 is TGTGCCCGGGACAGGGAAGGGAACACTGAAGCTTTCTTT. Supplemented by reference TRBV30 and TRBJ1-1, the full variable domain reads SQTIHQWPATLVQPVGSPLSLECTVEGTSNPNLYWYRQAAGRGLQLLFYSVGIGQISSEVPQNLSASRPQDRQFILSSKKLLLSDSGFYLCARDREGNTEAFFGQGTRLTVV.

V gene TRBV2 combines with J gene TRBJ2-3; 7 bases match TRBD2. Unmatched junction bases numbered 4, after V lost 6 bases and J lost 4 bases. CDR1 is SNHLY and CDR2 is FYNNEI in the germline V gene. The CDR3 is 13 amino acids. DNA for the CDR3: TGTGCCAGCAGGTTCGCGGGAGCAGATACGCAGTATTTT. This translates into CASRFAGADTQYF.